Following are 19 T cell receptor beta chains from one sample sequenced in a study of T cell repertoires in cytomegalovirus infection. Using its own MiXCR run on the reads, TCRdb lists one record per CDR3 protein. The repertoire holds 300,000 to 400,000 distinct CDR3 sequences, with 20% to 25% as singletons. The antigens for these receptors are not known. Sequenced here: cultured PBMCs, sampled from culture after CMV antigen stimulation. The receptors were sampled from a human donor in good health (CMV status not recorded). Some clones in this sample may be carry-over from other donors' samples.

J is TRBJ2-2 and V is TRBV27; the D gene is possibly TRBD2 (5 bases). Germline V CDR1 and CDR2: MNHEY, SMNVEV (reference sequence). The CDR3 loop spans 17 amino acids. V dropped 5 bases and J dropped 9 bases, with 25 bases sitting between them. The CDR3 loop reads CASSPSYGVGRSRELFF. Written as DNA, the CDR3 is TGTGCCAGCAGTCCATCTTACGGGGTTGGTAGGAGTAGGGAGCTGTTTTTT.

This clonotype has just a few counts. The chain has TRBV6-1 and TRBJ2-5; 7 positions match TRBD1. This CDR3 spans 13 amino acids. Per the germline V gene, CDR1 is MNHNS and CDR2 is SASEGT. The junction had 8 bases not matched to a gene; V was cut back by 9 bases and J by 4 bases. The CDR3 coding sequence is TGTGCCAGTACCCCAGGGGGTACAGAGACCCAGTACTTC. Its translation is CASTPGGTETQYF.

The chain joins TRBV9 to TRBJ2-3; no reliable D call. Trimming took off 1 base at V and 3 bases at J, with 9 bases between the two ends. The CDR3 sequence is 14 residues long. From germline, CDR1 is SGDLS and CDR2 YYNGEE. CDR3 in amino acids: CASSVNPTTDTQYF. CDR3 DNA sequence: TGTGCCAGCAGCGTAAACCCAACAACAGATACGCAGTATTTT.

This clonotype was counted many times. The CDR3, as DNA: TGTGCCAGCAGCTTAGAAGGGCTGGGGAGGGCTGCAGATACGCAGTATTTT. It specifies CASSLEGLGRAADTQYF. The chain couples TRBV7-2 to TRBJ2-3; 7 bases agree with TRBD2. The germline gives CDR1 SGHTA, CDR2 FQGNSA. This CDR3 has 17 residues. The J segment lost 4 bases and the V segment lost 1 base, leaving 11 bases of the junction unmatched. Variable domain in full (rest from reference TRBV7-2 and TRBJ2-3): GAGVSQSPSNKVTEKGKDVELRCDPISGHTALYWYRQSLGQGLEFLIYFQGNSAPDKSGLPSDRFSAERTGGSVSTLTIQRTQQEDSAVYLCASSLEGLGRAADTQYFGPGTRLTVL.

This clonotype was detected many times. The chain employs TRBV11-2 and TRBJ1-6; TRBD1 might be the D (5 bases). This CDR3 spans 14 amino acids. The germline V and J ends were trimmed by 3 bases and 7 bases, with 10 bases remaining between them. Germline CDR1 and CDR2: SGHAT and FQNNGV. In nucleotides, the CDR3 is TGTGCCAGCAGCTTGCTCGGGGGAAATTCACCCCTCCACTTT. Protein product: CASSLLGGNSPLHF.

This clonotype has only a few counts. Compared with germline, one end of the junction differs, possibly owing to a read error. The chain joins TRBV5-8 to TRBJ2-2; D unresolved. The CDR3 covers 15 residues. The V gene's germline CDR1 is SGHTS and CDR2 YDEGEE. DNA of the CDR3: TGCGCCAGCAGCTTGGCCGTTTCGAACACCGGGGAGCTGTTTTTT. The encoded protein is CASSLAVSNTGELFF.

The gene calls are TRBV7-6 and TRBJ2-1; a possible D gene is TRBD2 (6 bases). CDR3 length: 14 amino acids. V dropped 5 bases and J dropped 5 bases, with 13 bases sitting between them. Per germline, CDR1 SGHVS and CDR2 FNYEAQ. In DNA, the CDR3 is TGTGCCAGCAGCGTATTCGGGGGTCACAATGAGCAGTTCTTC. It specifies CASSVFGGHNEQFF. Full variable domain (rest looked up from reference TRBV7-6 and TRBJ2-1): GAGVSQSPRYKVTKRGQDVALRCDPISGHVSLYWYRQALGQGPEFLTYFNYEAQQDKSGLPNDRFSAERPEGSISTLTIQRTEQRDSAMYRCASSVFGGHNEQFFGPGTRLTVL.

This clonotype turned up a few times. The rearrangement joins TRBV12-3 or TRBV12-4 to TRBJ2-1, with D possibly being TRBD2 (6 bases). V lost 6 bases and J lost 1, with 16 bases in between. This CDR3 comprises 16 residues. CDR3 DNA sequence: TGTGCCAGCAGGCACCTTAGCGGACCTTCCTACAATGAGCAGTTCTTC. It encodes CASRHLSGPSYNEQFF.

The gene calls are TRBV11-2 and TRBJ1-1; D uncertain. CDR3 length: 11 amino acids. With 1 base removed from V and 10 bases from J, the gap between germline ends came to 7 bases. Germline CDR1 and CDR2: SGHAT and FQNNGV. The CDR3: CASSLGLGAFF. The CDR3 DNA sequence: TGTGCCAGCAGCTTAGGGCTAGGAGCTTTCTTT.

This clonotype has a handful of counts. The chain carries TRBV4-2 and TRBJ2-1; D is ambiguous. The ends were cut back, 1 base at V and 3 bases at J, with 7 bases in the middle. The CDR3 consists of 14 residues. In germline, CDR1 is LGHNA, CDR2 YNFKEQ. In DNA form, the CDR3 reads TGTGCCAGCAGCCAAGGTCTCAGCTACAATGAGCAGTTCTTC. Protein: CASSQGLSYNEQFF.

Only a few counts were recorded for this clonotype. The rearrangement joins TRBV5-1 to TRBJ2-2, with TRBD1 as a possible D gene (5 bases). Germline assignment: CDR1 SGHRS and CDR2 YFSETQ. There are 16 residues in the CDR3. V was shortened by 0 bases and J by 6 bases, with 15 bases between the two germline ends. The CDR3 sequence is CASSLDGPTRAGELFF. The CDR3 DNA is TGCGCCAGCAGCTTGGATGGACCTACCAGGGCCGGGGAGCTGTTTTTT.

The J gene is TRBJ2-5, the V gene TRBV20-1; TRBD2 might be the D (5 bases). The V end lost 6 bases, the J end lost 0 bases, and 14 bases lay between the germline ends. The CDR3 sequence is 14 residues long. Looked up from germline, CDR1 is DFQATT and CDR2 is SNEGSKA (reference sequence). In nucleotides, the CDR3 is TGCAGTGCCACTACAATGAGGGACCAAGAGACCCAGTACTTC. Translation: CSATTMRDQETQYF.

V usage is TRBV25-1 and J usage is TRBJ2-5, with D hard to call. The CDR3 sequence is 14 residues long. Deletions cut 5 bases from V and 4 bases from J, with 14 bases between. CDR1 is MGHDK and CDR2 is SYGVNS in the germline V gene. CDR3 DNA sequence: TGTGCCAGCAGTCCAAACGGGTACCGAGAGACCCAGTACTTC. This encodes CASSPNGYRETQYF.

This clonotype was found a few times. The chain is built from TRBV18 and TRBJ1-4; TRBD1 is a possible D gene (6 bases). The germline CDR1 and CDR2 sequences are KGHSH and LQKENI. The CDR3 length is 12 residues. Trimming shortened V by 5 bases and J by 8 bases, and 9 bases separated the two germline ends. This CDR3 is CASSTGLEKLFF. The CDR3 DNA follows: TGTGCCAGCTCAACAGGGTTGGAAAAACTGTTTTTT.

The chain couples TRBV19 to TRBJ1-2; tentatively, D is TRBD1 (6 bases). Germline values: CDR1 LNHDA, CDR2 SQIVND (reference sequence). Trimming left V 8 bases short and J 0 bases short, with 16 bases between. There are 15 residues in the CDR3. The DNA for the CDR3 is TGTGCCAGTGGGACACGGGGGGATACTAACTATGGCTACACCTTC. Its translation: CASGTRGDTNYGYTF.

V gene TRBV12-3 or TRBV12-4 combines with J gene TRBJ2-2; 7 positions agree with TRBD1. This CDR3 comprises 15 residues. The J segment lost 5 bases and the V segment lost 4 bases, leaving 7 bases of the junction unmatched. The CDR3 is CASSSTGPGTGELFF. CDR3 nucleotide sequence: TGTGCCAGCAGTTCGACAGGGCCGGGGACCGGGGAGCTGTTTTTT.

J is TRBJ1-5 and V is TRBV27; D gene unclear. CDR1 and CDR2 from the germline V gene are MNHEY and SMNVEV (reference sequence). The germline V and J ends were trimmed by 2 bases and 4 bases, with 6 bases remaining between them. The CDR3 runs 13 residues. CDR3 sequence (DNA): TGTGCCAGCAGTTTAGGTCAGAATCAGCCCCAGCATTTT. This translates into CASSLGQNQPQHF.

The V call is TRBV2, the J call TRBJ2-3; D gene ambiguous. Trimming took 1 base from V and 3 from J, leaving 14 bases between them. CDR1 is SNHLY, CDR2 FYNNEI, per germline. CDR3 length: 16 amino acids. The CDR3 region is CASSEGLGFATDTQYF. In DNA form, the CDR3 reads TGTGCCAGCAGTGAAGGTCTCGGATTCGCGACAGATACGCAGTATTTT.

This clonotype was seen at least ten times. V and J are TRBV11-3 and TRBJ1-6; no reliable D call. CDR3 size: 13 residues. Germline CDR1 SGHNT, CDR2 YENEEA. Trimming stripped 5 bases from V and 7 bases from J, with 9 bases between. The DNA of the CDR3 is TGTGCCAGCAGCCCCAGAAGGAATTCACCCCTCCACTTT. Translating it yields CASSPRRNSPLHF.